Below, 21 T cell receptor beta chains from the same sample are listed, as sequenced in a study of T cells in localized non-small cell lung cancer. Some clones are missing from TCRdb's copy, which holds only in-frame ones; the method was immunoSEQ multiplex PCR. Of around 55,000 clones listed, around 86% are singletons. The sample here was PBMCs, taken before any cancer treatment. These receptors were collected from a female donor with stage II lung adenocarcinoma.

This chain connects TRBV27 to TRBJ1-2, with D uncertain. CDR1 is MNHEY, CDR2 SMNVEV, per germline (reference sequence). CDR3 length: 13 amino acids. V lost 1 base and J 0 bases, leaving 3 bases between the germline ends. CDR3 protein: CASSLYANYGYTF. The DNA for the CDR3 is TGTGCCAGCAGTTTATACGCTAACTATGGCTACACCTTC.

The chain carries TRBV5-3 and TRBJ2-1, with 10 bases aligning to TRBD2. TRBV5-3 is reported as an ORF; its role is uncertain. V trimming: 8 bases; J trimming: 2 bases; junction bases outside the gene matches: 7. This CDR3 comprises 15 residues. The CDR3 loop reads CASSLSGGPYNEQFF. The CDR3 region has the DNA TGTGCCAGCAGCCTTAGCGGGGGGCCCTACAATGAGCAGTTCTTC.

This clone was found a few times. J is TRBJ2-3 and V is TRBV7-2; D is possibly TRBD1 (6 bases). Germline V CDR1 and CDR2: SGHTA, FQGNSA. This CDR3 spans 15 amino acids. V shed 2 bases and J shed 5 bases, with 14 bases lying between them. Here the CDR3 reads CASSLSLAGEDTQYF. The DNA for the CDR3 is TGTGCCAGCAGCTTAAGTTTGGCAGGGGAAGATACGCAGTATTTT.

Only one count was recorded for this clone. The V gene is TRBV27, the J gene TRBJ1-2, with D possibly being TRBD1 (6 bases). The CDR3 covers 14 residues. The germline V gene has CDR1 MNHEY and CDR2 SMNVEV (reference sequence). V lost 6 bases to trimming and J lost 2 bases, with 13 bases between them. The DNA for the CDR3 is TGTGCCAGCAGCAAGCAGGGGAACAACTATGGCTACACCTTC. Encoded protein: CASSKQGNNYGYTF.

The chain combines TRBV6-1 with TRBJ2-7, with D possibly being TRBD1 (6 bases). Germline values: CDR1 MNHNS, CDR2 SASEGT. The CDR3 totals 18 residues. V lost 6 bases to trimming and J lost 0 bases, with 24 bases between them. The CDR3 is CASREKLTTGSRSYEQYF. For the CDR3, the DNA is TGTGCCAGCAGGGAAAAGTTAACGACAGGAAGTCGCTCCTACGAGCAGTACTTC.

V gene TRBV18 combines with J gene TRBJ2-2; TRBD1 might be the D (5 bases). Trimming took off 2 bases at V and 5 bases at J, with 12 bases between the two ends. There are 15 residues in the CDR3. The germline gives CDR1 KGHSH, CDR2 LQKENI. DNA of the CDR3: TGTGCCAGCTCACCAGGGTCAGGGCGAACCGGGGAGCTGTTTTTT. Its protein is CASSPGSGRTGELFF.

This rearrangement joins TRBV2 to TRBJ2-3; D is unclear. The CDR3 is 18 amino acids. V gave up 7 bases and J gave up 3 bases, with 26 bases separating them. Germline CDR1 is SNHLY and CDR2 is FYNNEI. The CDR3 DNA reads as TGTGCCAGCACTCAAGCTTCCCGGGCCTCCCTTGGGACAGATACGCAGTATTTT. This translates into CASTQASRASLGTDTQYF.

The chain uses TRBV5-4 and TRBJ2-3; 9 nucleotides agree with TRBD1. CDR3 length equals 12 residues. Unmatched junction bases numbered 2, after V lost 9 bases and J lost 3 bases. Germline V lookup: CDR1 SGHNT, CDR2 YYREEE (reference sequence). CDR3: CATGTGTDTQYF. CDR3 DNA sequence: TGTGCCACCGGGACAGGGACAGATACGCAGTATTTT.

The chain links TRBV10-2 to TRBJ1-5, with D maybe TRBD1 (6 bases). The germline V gene has CDR1 WSHSY and CDR2 SAAADI. The CDR3 sequence is 13 residues long. The germline V and J ends were trimmed by 4 bases and 7 bases, with 11 bases remaining between them. The DNA for the CDR3 is TGCGCCAGCAGTGTGGGGGCCAGGCAGCCCCAGCATTTT. Protein: CASSVGARQPQHF.

This sequence joins TRBV7-3 and TRBJ2-3, with 8 positions matching TRBD2. The V gene's germline CDR1 is SGHTA and CDR2 FQGTGA. The CDR3 has 15 amino acids. Trimming cost V 5 bases and J 5 bases; bases outside gene matches: 9. The CDR3 reads CASSTSGTRGDTQYF. The CDR3 DNA is TGTGCCAGCAGCACATCCGGGACTAGAGGAGATACGCAGTATTTT.

V is TRBV4-1 and J is TRBJ2-5, with TRBD2 identical over 13 bases. Germline V CDR1 and CDR2: MGHRA, YSYEKL. V dropped 4 bases and J dropped 2; count of bases not matched to a gene: 10. The CDR3 extends over 18 amino acids. CDR3 coding DNA: TGCGCCAGCAGCCGCCTCGTAACTAGCGGGGGGGTGCAAGAGACCCAGTACTTC. Encoded protein: CASSRLVTSGGVQETQYF.

V is TRBV2 and J is TRBJ1-2; 11 bases line up with TRBD1. The CDR3 spans 15 residues. The J segment lost 7 bases and the V segment lost 6 bases, leaving 10 bases of the junction unmatched. CDR1 and CDR2 (germline): SNHLY, FYNNEI. This chain's CDR3 is CASRDAGTGGLGYTF. The CDR3 DNA follows: TGTGCCAGCAGGGACGCCGGGACAGGGGGTCTTGGCTACACCTTC.

This sequence joins TRBV28 and TRBJ2-1, with D unclear. The CDR3 is made up of 17 amino acids. Trimming left V 1 base short and J 0 bases short, with 13 bases between. Per the germline V gene, CDR1 is MDHEN and CDR2 is SYDVKM. The CDR3 spells CASSLFGSSSSYNEQFF. The CDR3 DNA sequence: TGTGCCAGCAGTTTATTTGGCAGTTCTAGCTCCTACAATGAGCAGTTCTTC. The full variable domain, with the rest looked up from reference TRBV28 and TRBJ2-1, is DVKVTQSSRYLVKRTGEKVFLECVQDMDHENMFWYRQDPGLGLRLIYFSYDVKMKEKGDIPEGYSVSREKKERFSLILESASTNQTSMYLCASSLFGSSSSYNEQFFGPGTRLTVL.

This clone was seen a handful of times. This chain uses TRBV6-1 with TRBJ1-6; D gene uncertain. There are 16 residues in the CDR3. The germline gives CDR1 MNHNS, CDR2 SASEGT. V dropped 4 bases and J dropped 2 bases, with 12 bases sitting between them. The CDR3 region is CASSVLGGTYNSPLHF. Written as DNA, the CDR3 is TGTGCCAGCAGTGTCCTGGGCGGCACCTATAATTCACCCCTCCACTTT.

The rearrangement links TRBV5-6 to TRBJ1-5; D call uncertain. CDR3 length: 14 residues. The V and J ends lost 3 bases and 0 bases respectively, with 7 bases between them. Germline loops: CDR1 SGHDT, CDR2 YYEEEE. The CDR3 here is CASSSLSSNQPQHF. DNA for the CDR3: TGTGCCAGCAGCTCCCTCTCTAGCAATCAGCCCCAGCATTTT.

The chain carries TRBV6-1 and TRBJ2-1; 10 nucleotides align to TRBD2. Looked up from germline, CDR1 is MNHNS and CDR2 is SASEGT. The CDR3 is made up of 15 amino acids. Trimming removed 0 bases from V and 6 bases from J; junction bases left unmatched: 2. As DNA, the CDR3 is TGTGCCAGCAGTGAAGCGAGCGGGGGGGCCAATGAGCAGTTCTTC. Protein: CASSEASGGANEQFF.

This clone ranks as medium-sized. The chain is built from TRBV5-4 and TRBJ1-4, with TRBD1 identical over 12 bases. This CDR3 spans 13 amino acids. Per germline, CDR1 SGHNT and CDR2 YYREEE (reference sequence). V dropped 9 bases and J dropped 8; count of bases not matched to a gene: 5. The CDR3: CATGDRGLEKLFF. The CDR3 bases are TGTGCCACGGGGGACAGGGGGCTGGAAAAACTGTTTTTT.

This clone has only a few counts. The gene calls are TRBV18 and TRBJ2-5; D perhaps matches TRBD2 (6 bases). CDR1 is KGHSH and CDR2 is LQKENI in the germline V gene. V lost 4 bases to trimming and J lost 2 bases, with 17 bases between them. The CDR3 is made up of 16 amino acids. In DNA, the CDR3 is TGTGCCAGCTCACGCTCTTCCCCGGGGGTACAAGAGACCCAGTACTTC. It translates to CASSRSSPGVQETQYF.

The V call is TRBV7-9, the J call TRBJ1-6, with D unresolved. In germline, CDR1 is SEHNR, CDR2 FQNEAQ (reference sequence). Trimming removed 5 bases at V and 7 bases at J, with 9 bases between. This CDR3 is 13 amino acids long. CDR3 coding DNA: TGTGCCAGCAGCCCCCCTTTCAATTCACCCCTCCACTTT. Its translation: CASSPPFNSPLHF.

The chain has TRBV12-5 and TRBJ2-2; tentatively, D is TRBD1 (5 bases). V lost 4 bases and J 6 bases, leaving 15 bases between the germline ends. CDR1 and CDR2 from the germline V gene are LGHNT and FRNRAP. The CDR3 is 15 residues long. Here the CDR3 DNA reads TGTGCTAGTGGTTCAAGGGGTCTCGGGCCCGGGGAGCTGTTTTTT. It yields the protein CASGSRGLGPGELFF.

This clone ranks as medium-sized. This chain uses TRBV11-2 with TRBJ2-1; 8 bases fit TRBD1. This CDR3 has 15 residues. J was trimmed by 6 bases and V by 0 bases; bases with no gene match: 4. CDR1 is SGHAT, CDR2 FQNNGV, per germline. CDR3 DNA sequence: TGTGCCAGCAGCTTAGAAGTTACAGGGGGCAATGAGCAGTTCTTC. This gives the protein CASSLEVTGGNEQFF.